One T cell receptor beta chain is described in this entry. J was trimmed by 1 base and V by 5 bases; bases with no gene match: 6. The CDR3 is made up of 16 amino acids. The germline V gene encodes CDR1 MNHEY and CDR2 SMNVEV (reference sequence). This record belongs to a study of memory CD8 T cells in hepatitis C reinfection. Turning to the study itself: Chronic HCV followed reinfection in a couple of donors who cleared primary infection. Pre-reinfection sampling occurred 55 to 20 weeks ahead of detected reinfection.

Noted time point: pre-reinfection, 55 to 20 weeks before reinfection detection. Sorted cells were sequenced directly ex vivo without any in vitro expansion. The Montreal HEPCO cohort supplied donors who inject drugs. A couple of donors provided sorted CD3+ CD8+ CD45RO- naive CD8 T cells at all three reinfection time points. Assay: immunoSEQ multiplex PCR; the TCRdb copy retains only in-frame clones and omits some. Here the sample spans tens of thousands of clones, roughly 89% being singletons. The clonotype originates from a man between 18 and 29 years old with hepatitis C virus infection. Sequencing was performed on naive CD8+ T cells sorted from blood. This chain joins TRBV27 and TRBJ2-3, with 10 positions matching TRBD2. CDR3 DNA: TGTGCCAGCAGTCACCTCACTAGCGGGGGCACAGATACGCAGTATTTT. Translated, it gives CASSHLTSGGTDTQYF.